These 7 T cell receptor beta chains came from one sample sequenced in a study of blood T cell repertoires in COVID-19. Measured with immunoSEQ multiplex PCR; TCRdb has only the in-frame clones, and not every one. The sample contains 150,000 to 200,000 clones, approximately 87% of which appear only once. Sequenced input: peripheral blood. The receptors originated from a man between 18 and 29 years old with active or convalescent COVID-19.

This clone was seen just once. The rearrangement links TRBV7-6 to TRBJ2-7; 7 bases fit TRBD2. Trimming at V came to 1 base and at J to 4 bases, leaving 4 bases not matched to a gene. Germline CDR1 and CDR2: SGHVS and FNYEAQ. CDR3 length: 14 amino acids. The CDR3 DNA reads TGTGCCAGCAGCTTAGGCCAGGGAGGGTACGAGCAGTACTTC. Protein product: CASSLGQGGYEQYF.

The rearrangement joins TRBV7-9 to TRBJ2-1; maybe TRBD1 (6 bases). The CDR3 covers 15 residues. Trimming left V 2 bases short and J 5 bases short, with 13 bases between. CDR1 is SEHNR and CDR2 is FQNEAQ in the germline V gene (reference sequence). The CDR3, as DNA: TGTGCCAGCAGCTTAAGGGGCCAGGGGAACAATGAGCAGTTCTTC. Amino acid sequence: CASSLRGQGNNEQFF.

This sequence joins TRBV7-9 and TRBJ1-2; the D is unclear. The length of the CDR3 is 12 residues. The V gene's germline CDR1 is SEHNR and CDR2 FQNEAQ (reference sequence). Trimming shortened V by 5 bases and J by 4 bases, and 8 bases separated the two germline ends. The CDR3 nucleotides read TGTGCCAGCAGCCAGTTGGTCTATGGCTACACCTTC. This sequence encodes CASSQLVYGYTF.

This clone was counted a few times. This chain joins TRBV4-3 and TRBJ1-4, with a tentative D call TRBD1 (5 bases). V was shortened by 1 base and J by 8 bases, with 23 bases between the two germline ends. The CDR3 totals 18 residues. Germline V lookup: CDR1 LGHNA, CDR2 YSLEER. The DNA of the CDR3 is TGCGCCAGCAGCCAAGGTACATTGAATGGACAAACTGGCGAAAAACTGTTTTTT. Encoded protein: CASSQGTLNGQTGEKLFF.

In its sample, this clone was seen a few times. This sequence joins TRBV4-1 and TRBJ1-6; weak D call: TRBD1 (5 bases). The V gene's germline CDR1 is MGHRA and CDR2 YSYEKL. Trimming left V 2 bases short and J 4 bases short, with 9 bases between. This CDR3 spans 15 amino acids. The CDR3 protein is CASSQFGGYNSPLHF. CDR3 in DNA: TGCGCCAGCAGCCAATTCGGGGGGTATAATTCACCCCTCCACTTT.

The chain has TRBV27 and TRBJ1-3; 10 bases map to TRBD1. V was clipped by 4 bases and J by 3 bases; unmatched bases: 9. Germline V gene data show CDR1 as MNHEY and CDR2 as SMNVEV (reference sequence). The CDR3 runs to 17 residues. The CDR3 sequence is CASSSRTGGASGNTIYF. The CDR3 DNA reads TGTGCCAGCAGTTCGAGGACAGGGGGGGCTAGTGGAAACACCATATATTTT.

This chain uses TRBV6-2 or TRBV6-3 with TRBJ2-7; 8 bases fit TRBD1. Trimming at V came to 8 bases and at J to 4 bases, leaving 10 bases not matched to a gene. From germline, CDR1 is MNHEY and CDR2 SVGEGT. This CDR3 spans 14 amino acids. CDR3 protein: CASRRTGWNYEQYF. The CDR3 DNA sequence: TGTGCCAGCCGCCGGACAGGGTGGAATTACGAGCAGTACTTC.